These 16 T cell receptor beta chains originate from one sample sequenced in a study of blood T cell repertoires in COVID-19. The repertoire was sequenced with immunoSEQ multiplex PCR; TCRdb's copy has only in-frame clones and lacks some. The sample holds 150,000 to 200,000 clones, approximately 78% seen once. The sequenced sample was peripheral blood. Source of these receptors: a woman of 80 years or more with COVID-19, enrolled during active disease.

The chain employs TRBV28 and TRBJ2-2; weak D call: TRBD1 (6 bases). CDR3 length: 18 amino acids. Deletions cut 1 base from V and 4 bases from J, with 19 bases between. Germline V gene sequence: CDR1 MDHEN, CDR2 SYDVKM. DNA for the CDR3: TGTGCCAGCAGTTTATCCCCCTCGACCAGGGGTGTCACCGGGGAGCTGTTTTTT. Translation gives CASSLSPSTRGVTGELFF.

V gene TRBV6-5 combines with J gene TRBJ2-2; perhaps TRBD2 as D (5 bases). Germline CDR1 is MNHEY and CDR2 is SVGAGI. V lost 3 bases, J lost 8 bases, and 10 bases lay in between. This CDR3 has 13 residues. CDR3 DNA sequence: TGTGCCAGCAGTTATGGGAGAACAGGGGAGCTGTTTTTT. Translation gives CASSYGRTGELFF.

J is TRBJ1-1 and V is TRBV5-1; maybe TRBD1 (5 bases). The germline gives CDR1 SGHRS, CDR2 YFSETQ. This CDR3 spans 14 amino acids. The V and J ends lost 2 bases and 0 bases respectively, with 8 bases between them. DNA of the CDR3: TGCGCCAGCAGCTTCGACAGTATGAACACTGAAGCTTTCTTT. This encodes CASSFDSMNTEAFF.

This clone has just a few counts. V and J are TRBV5-1 and TRBJ2-5; TRBD2 matches 8 bases. CDR1 SGHRS and CDR2 YFSETQ come from the germline V gene. V was pared by 5 bases and J by 5 bases, with 8 bases of the junction left unmatched. The CDR3 extends over 14 amino acids. In DNA form, the CDR3 reads TGCGCCAGCAGTCCAAGCGGGAGTGTCGAGACCCAGTACTTC. This codes for CASSPSGSVETQYF.

CDR3 sequence reads: CSASLEYNYGYTF. The CDR3, as DNA: TGCAGTGCTAGTCTGGAGTATAACTATGGCTACACCTTC. The chain links TRBV20-1 to TRBJ1-2; D is undetermined. The CDR3 loop spans 13 amino acids. With 3 bases removed from V and 1 base from J, the gap between germline ends came to 9 bases. Germline-derived CDR1 and CDR2 are DFQATT and SNEGSKA (reference sequence).

The chain joins TRBV7-9 to TRBJ1-2, with 7 bases matching TRBD1. Per germline, CDR1 SEHNR and CDR2 FQNEAQ (reference sequence). This CDR3 is 12 amino acids long. The V segment lost 3 bases and the J segment 8 bases; nucleotides outside the gene matches: 3. The CDR3 DNA reads as TGTGCCAGCAGCTTGCAGGGGGGCGGCTACACCTTC. Protein: CASSLQGGGYTF. Filled out from reference TRBV7-9 and TRBJ1-2, the complete variable domain reads DTGVSQNPRHKITKRGQNVTFRCDPISEHNRLYWYRQTLGQGPEFLTYFQNEAQLEKSRLLSDRFSAERPKGSFSTLEIQRTEQGDSAMYLCASSLQGGGYTFGSGTRLTVV.

V is TRBV20-1 and J is TRBJ2-5; possibly TRBD1 for D (5 bases). V was clipped by 6 bases and J by 1 base, with 6 bases between them. The CDR3 has 11 amino acids. CDR1 and CDR2 (germline): DFQATT, SNEGSKA (reference sequence). The CDR3 loop reads CSARAQETQYF. The DNA of the CDR3 is TGCAGTGCCAGGGCCCAAGAGACCCAGTACTTC.

The gene calls are TRBV7-6 and TRBJ2-5, with TRBD1 as a possible D gene (6 bases). Trimming took 4 bases from V and 2 from J, leaving 14 bases between them. Germline lookup yields CDR1 SGHVS and CDR2 FNYEAQ. This CDR3 is built from 15 residues. The CDR3 reads CASSSGQGYQETQYF. DNA of the CDR3: TGTGCCAGCAGCTCGGGGCAGGGGTATCAAGAGACCCAGTACTTC.

The chain uses TRBV7-6 and TRBJ2-5; 7 bases are a match to TRBD1. The V segment lost 4 bases and the J segment 4 bases; nucleotides outside the gene matches: 9. CDR3 length: 15 residues. The V gene's germline CDR1 is SGHVS and CDR2 FNYEAQ. CDR3 nucleotides: TGTGCCAGCAGCTGGGTCGGAAGGGGGCTAGAGACCCAGTACTTC. Protein: CASSWVGRGLETQYF.

The genes are TRBV3-1 (or the pseudogene TRBV3-2) and TRBJ2-1; 11 bases align to TRBD2. CDR1 is LGHDT, CDR2 YNNKEL, per germline (reference sequence). The CDR3 covers 13 residues. The V and J ends lost 9 bases and 8 bases, in that order; junction bases with no gene match: 6. In nucleotides, the CDR3 is TGTGCCAGACTAGCGGGAGATCCGGATGAGCAGTTCTTC. Protein sequence: CARLAGDPDEQFF.

Concerning this clone itself: Other nucleotide sequences in the sample specify the same CDR3. V and J are TRBV29-1 and TRBJ2-7; perhaps TRBD1 as D (6 bases). V lost 5 bases, J lost 0 bases, and 11 bases lay in between. The CDR3 is made up of 13 amino acids. Germline CDR1 SQVTM, CDR2 ANQGSEA. The CDR3 DNA reads as TGCAGCGTTAGGACAGTCTCCTCCTACGAGCAGTACTTC. Protein product: CSVRTVSSYEQYF.

The J gene is TRBJ1-5, the V gene TRBV7-6, with 10 bases identical to TRBD1. This CDR3 region has 18 residues. Per germline, CDR1 SGHVS and CDR2 FNYEAQ. The trim removed 4 bases at V and 5 bases at J, leaving 14 bases unmatched. CDR3 in amino acids: CASSSSPSDRGQYQPQHF. Here the CDR3 DNA reads TGTGCCAGCAGCTCGAGCCCCTCCGACAGGGGGCAGTATCAGCCCCAGCATTTT.

This chain joins TRBV5-6 and TRBJ2-7; 11 positions match TRBD1. V dropped 4 bases and J dropped 0; count of bases not matched to a gene: 6. This CDR3 has 16 residues. Per germline, CDR1 SGHDT and CDR2 YYEEEE. The CDR3 bases are TGTGCCAGCAGCAGAGGACAGGGGGCCTTCTCCTACGAGCAGTACTTC. It codes for CASSRGQGAFSYEQYF.

The CDR3 region is CASSQPGRGSPLHF. The CDR3 DNA reads TGTGCCAGCAGCCAACCTGGAAGGGGTTCACCCCTCCACTTT. This chain links TRBV3-1 (or the pseudogene TRBV3-2) with TRBJ1-6; D might be TRBD1 (5 bases). In germline, CDR1 is LGHDT, CDR2 YNNKEL (reference sequence). This CDR3 has 14 amino acids. Trimming took off 2 bases at V and 9 bases at J, with 11 bases between the two ends.

The V and J genes are TRBV5-6 and TRBJ2-7; TRBD2 might be the D (6 bases). Germline V lookup: CDR1 SGHDT, CDR2 YYEEEE. V was pared by 0 bases and J by 1 base, with 20 bases between. The CDR3 sequence is 18 residues long. The CDR3 reads CASSLGGGGSGSSYEQYF. The CDR3 DNA is TGTGCCAGCAGCTTGGGGGGAGGAGGGTCAGGATCGTCCTACGAGCAGTACTTC.

The V gene is TRBV5-1, the J gene TRBJ1-1; D call uncertain. The germline V and J ends were trimmed by 0 bases and 11 bases, with 17 bases remaining between them. CDR3 length equals 14 residues. The germline V gene encodes CDR1 SGHRS and CDR2 YFSETQ. The CDR3 sequence: CASSLAYGSEVAFF. Written as DNA, the CDR3 is TGCGCCAGCAGCTTGGCCTACGGCAGCGAGGTGGCTTTCTTT. Full variable domain (missing parts from reference TRBV5-1 and TRBJ1-1): KAGVTQTPRYLIKTRGQQVTLSCSPISGHRSVSWYQQTPGQGLQFLFEYFSETQRNKGNFPGRFSGRQFSNSRSEMNVSTLELGDSALYLCASSLAYGSEVAFFGQGTRLTVV.